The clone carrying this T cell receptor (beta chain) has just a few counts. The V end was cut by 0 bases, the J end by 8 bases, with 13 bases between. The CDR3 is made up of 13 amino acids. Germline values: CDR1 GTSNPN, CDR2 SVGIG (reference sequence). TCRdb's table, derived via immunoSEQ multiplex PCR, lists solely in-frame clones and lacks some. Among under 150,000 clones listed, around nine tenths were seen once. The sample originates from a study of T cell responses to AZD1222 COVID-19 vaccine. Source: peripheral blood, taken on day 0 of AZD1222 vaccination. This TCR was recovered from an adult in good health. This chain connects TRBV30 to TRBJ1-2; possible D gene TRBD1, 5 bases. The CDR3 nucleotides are TGTGCCTGGAGTGTTATGGGGGTGCGAGGCTACACCTTC. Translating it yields CAWSVMGVRGYTF. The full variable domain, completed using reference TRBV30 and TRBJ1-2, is SQTIHQWPATLVQPVGSPLSLECTVEGTSNPNLYWYRQAAGRGLQLLFYSVGIGQISSEVPQNLSASRPQDRQFILSSKKLLLSDSGFYLCAWSVMGVRGYTFGSGTRLTVV.